This TCR beta chain was sequenced in a study of blood T cell repertoires in COVID-19. Profiling relied on immunoSEQ multiplex PCR, and the TCRdb table lists in-frame clones only, not all of them. The sample records some 240,000 clones, under 90% being singletons. Germline V gene lookup returns CDR1 SGHNT and CDR2 YENEEA. The V end was cut by 5 bases, the J end by 8 bases, with 9 bases between. This CDR3 comprises 11 residues. The sequencing sample was made of peripheral blood. This chain joins TRBV11-3 and TRBJ1-2; D perhaps matches TRBD1 (6 bases). The clonotype was recovered from a man in his 60s who had recovered from COVID-19. The CDR3 DNA reads as TGTGCCAGCAGCCAGGGGAGAGGCTACACCTTC. Amino acids: CASSQGRGYTF.